These 25 T cell receptor beta chains were sequenced from one sample in a study of shared clonotypes between healthy human individuals. Assay used: immunoSEQ multiplex PCR; TCRdb lists only in-frame clones, some missing. There are about 530,000 clones in the sample; 95% to 97% occur only once, and 0.05% to 0.07% lies in the top ten. Sample: naive CD4+ T cells sorted from blood. Subset given: CD45RA+ positively selected. These TCRs come from a woman aged 25-40 years in good health.

The CDR3 sequence: CASSLISSYEQYF. The CDR3 DNA follows: TGTGCCAGCAGTTTAATCAGCTCCTACGAGCAGTACTTC. V is TRBV28 and J is TRBJ2-7, with D hard to call. Germline V gives CDR1 MDHEN, CDR2 SYDVKM. V was cut by 2 bases and J by 0 bases, with 5 bases left in between. The length of the CDR3 is 13 residues.

The V gene is TRBV19, the J gene TRBJ1-2; TRBD1 is a possible D gene (6 bases). The CDR3 consists of 16 residues. Trimming shortened V by 4 bases and J by 1 base, and 16 bases separated the two germline ends. From germline, CDR1 is LNHDA and CDR2 SQIVND (reference sequence). Here the CDR3 reads CASSTSNRDVNYGYTF. The CDR3 coding sequence is TGTGCCAGTAGTACAAGCAACAGGGACGTTAACTATGGCTACACCTTC.

CDR3 DNA sequence: TGTGCCAGCACGGAGGGGCGACTCCTATATACCTGGGAGCTGTTTTTT. Translation: CASTEGRLLYTWELFF. V is TRBV28 and J is TRBJ2-2; possible D gene TRBD2, 6 bases. V was pared by 7 bases and J by 9 bases, with 24 bases between. The CDR3 runs to 16 residues. Germline loops: CDR1 MDHEN, CDR2 SYDVKM.

This sequence joins TRBV5-1 and TRBJ2-2; the D gene is possibly TRBD1 (7 bases). CDR1 and CDR2 (germline): SGHRS, YFSETQ. V gave up 4 bases and J gave up 4 bases, with 17 bases separating them. The CDR3 consists of 16 residues. The CDR3: CASSAQGGLGTGELFF. DNA of the CDR3: TGCGCCAGCAGCGCCCAGGGGGGCCTAGGCACCGGGGAGCTGTTTTTT.

CDR3 in DNA: TGTGCCAGCAGCAAAAGTTGGTTAGCGGATCAATCCTACGAGCAGTACTTC. This translates into CASSKSWLADQSYEQYF. This chain joins TRBV21-1 and TRBJ2-7; the table's D call of TRBD2 was not tested on the DNA. TRBV21-1 has pseudogene status. The CDR3 is 17 residues long.

V usage is TRBV28 and J usage is TRBJ2-7; possibly TRBD2 for D (6 bases). V lost 3 bases and J lost 2, with 11 bases in between. Germline-derived CDR1 and CDR2 are MDHEN and SYDVKM. The CDR3 runs to 14 residues. CDR3 sequence (DNA): TGTGCCAGCAGTTTCCCCGGCGGGACCTACGAGCAGTACTTC. Translation: CASSFPGGTYEQYF.

In nucleotides, the CDR3 is TGCGCCAGCAGCGCCGGGACAGGTCCCTATGGCTACACCTTC. This gives the protein CASSAGTGPYGYTF. V is TRBV5-1 and J is TRBJ1-2, with 8 bases identical to TRBD1. Germline V gene sequence: CDR1 SGHRS, CDR2 YFSETQ. The length of the CDR3 is 14 residues. The V gene end was trimmed by 4 bases and the J gene end by 4 bases; junction bases not matched to a gene: 6.

The chain recombines TRBV6-5 with TRBJ2-1, with TRBD1 as a possible D gene (5 bases). CDR1 is MNHEY and CDR2 is SVGAGI in the germline V gene. CDR3 length: 11 residues. Trimming shortened V by 8 bases and J by 9 bases, and 11 bases separated the two germline ends. The chain's CDR3 is CASHRLGEQFF. As DNA, the CDR3 is TGTGCCAGCCACAGGTTAGGTGAGCAGTTCTTC.

V and J are TRBV28 and TRBJ1-1; D is possibly TRBD1 (6 bases). The CDR3 covers 13 residues. Looked up from germline, CDR1 is MDHEN and CDR2 is SYDVKM. With 6 bases removed from V and 9 bases from J, the gap between germline ends came to 17 bases. The CDR3 coding sequence is TGTGCCAGCAGCCGGGACAAAATAAATAAAGCTTTCTTT. It yields the protein CASSRDKINKAFF. Combining the CDR3 with reference TRBV28 and TRBJ1-1 gives the whole variable domain DVKVTQSSRYLVKRTGEKVFLECVQDMDHENMFWYRQDPGLGLRLIYFSYDVKMKEKGDIPEGYSVSREKKERFSLILESASTNQTSMYLCASSRDKINKAFFGQGTRLTVV.

The chain couples TRBV29-1 to TRBJ1-1; TRBD1 might be the D (5 bases). Germline assignment: CDR1 SQVTM and CDR2 ANQGSEA. The CDR3 extends over 14 amino acids. Trimming left V 0 bases short and J 4 bases short, with 12 bases between. CDR3 region: CSVEDQTEGTEAFF. The CDR3 bases are TGCAGCGTTGAAGATCAGACAGAGGGCACTGAAGCTTTCTTT.

The chain employs TRBV28 and TRBJ2-3; TRBD2 agrees at 7 bases. The V segment lost 7 bases and the J segment 4 bases; nucleotides outside the gene matches: 14. The germline CDR1 and CDR2 sequences are MDHEN and SYDVKM. This CDR3 contains 16 residues. The CDR3 DNA is TGTGCCAGCATCGCCCCCAGCGGGAATCGCCCAGATACGCAGTATTTT. Translating gives CASIAPSGNRPDTQYF.

The chain employs TRBV7-7 and TRBJ2-2; unclear D gene. With 0 bases removed from V and 2 bases from J, the gap between germline ends came to 4 bases. Germline V gene sequence: CDR1 SSHAT, CDR2 FNYEAQ (reference sequence). The CDR3 spans 14 residues. In DNA, the CDR3 is TGTGCCAGCAGCTTAGCGCCAAACACCGGGGAGCTGTTTTTT. Its translation is CASSLAPNTGELFF. Filled out from reference TRBV7-7 and TRBJ2-2, the complete variable domain reads GAGVSQSPRYKVTKRGQDVTLRCDPISSHATLYWYQQALGQGPEFLTYFNYEAQPDKSGLPSDRFSAERPEGSISTLTIQRTEQRDSAMYRCASSLAPNTGELFFGEGSRLTVL.

Written as DNA, the CDR3 is TGTGCCAGCAGTTTACGGCAGGGAGCAGATACGCAGTATTTT. Translating gives CASSLRQGADTQYF. V and J are TRBV28 and TRBJ2-3; tentatively, D is TRBD1 or TRBD2 (5 bases each). Between the trimmed V and J ends, which lost 2 bases and 4 bases, there was a span of 10 bases. Germline values: CDR1 MDHEN, CDR2 SYDVKM. The CDR3 covers 14 residues. The full variable domain, in which reference TRBV28 and TRBJ2-3 provide the parts outside the CDR3, is DVKVTQSSRYLVKRTGEKVFLECVQDMDHENMFWYRQDPGLGLRLIYFSYDVKMKEKGDIPEGYSVSREKKERFSLILESASTNQTSMYLCASSLRQGADTQYFGPGTRLTVL.

The chain couples TRBV6-6 to TRBJ2-1, with D possibly TRBD1 on 6 matching bases. The CDR3 is made up of 11 amino acids. The germline V gene encodes CDR1 MNHNY and CDR2 SVGAGI (reference sequence). V was clipped by 11 bases and J by 3 bases, with 8 bases between them. CDR3 nucleotides: TGTGCCGGGGGCAGCTACAATGAGCAGTTCTTC. This sequence encodes CAGGSYNEQFF.

Notes on this clone: The sample contains more than one DNA sequence encoding this CDR3. J is TRBJ2-7 and V is TRBV19; D call uncertain. Germline CDR1 reads LNHDA; CDR2 reads SQIVND (reference sequence). This CDR3 comprises 11 residues. Trimming cost V 6 bases and J 2 bases, with 5 bases left between them. CDR3 DNA sequence: TGTGCCAGTAGCAATACCTACGAGCAGTACTTC. Protein: CASSNTYEQYF.

V usage is TRBV11-2 and J usage is TRBJ2-7; 7 bases map to TRBD2. Germline loops: CDR1 SGHAT, CDR2 FQNNGV. The ends lost 1 base at V and 3 bases at J; junction bases unmatched: 12. The CDR3 has 17 amino acids. CDR3 region: CASSLARPGGTFYEQYF. CDR3 DNA: TGTGCCAGCAGCTTAGCGAGGCCGGGAGGAACTTTCTACGAGCAGTACTTC.

The rearrangement links TRBV5-4 to TRBJ2-7, with D tentatively TRBD1 (6 bases). Per the germline V gene, CDR1 is SGHNT and CDR2 is YYREEE (reference sequence). The CDR3 totals 18 residues. V lost 0 bases and J 6 bases, leaving 25 bases between the germline ends. DNA for the CDR3: TGTGCCAGCAGCTTGGGTGGCAGGGTTCAAGGGGGTTCCGCCGAGCAGTACTTC. Translated: CASSLGGRVQGGSAEQYF.

The CDR3 DNA reads TGTGCCAGCTCACCTCTTACCGGGTGGAGAGGAGAAAAACTGTTTTTT. Protein sequence: CASSPLTGWRGEKLFF. This chain joins TRBV18 and TRBJ1-4, with D uncertain. V gave up 3 bases and J gave up 8 bases, with 19 bases separating them. Germline lookup yields CDR1 KGHSH and CDR2 LQKENI. This CDR3 is built from 16 residues.

This rearrangement joins TRBV28 to TRBJ2-1; 7 positions agree with TRBD2. V was clipped by 5 bases and J by 4 bases; unmatched bases: 11. The germline V gene encodes CDR1 MDHEN and CDR2 SYDVKM. CDR3 length equals 16 residues. The CDR3 here is CASSGTLAAAYNEQFF. The CDR3 coding sequence is TGTGCCAGCAGTGGGACGCTAGCGGCCGCGTACAATGAGCAGTTCTTC. Full variable domain (rest looked up from reference TRBV28 and TRBJ2-1): DVKVTQSSRYLVKRTGEKVFLECVQDMDHENMFWYRQDPGLGLRLIYFSYDVKMKEKGDIPEGYSVSREKKERFSLILESASTNQTSMYLCASSGTLAAAYNEQFFGPGTRLTVL.

With regard to this clone: Mismatch with germline at one junction end may stem from a read error. The rearrangement uses TRBV6-1 and TRBJ2-5; tentatively, D is TRBD1 or TRBD2 (5 bases each). CDR1 and CDR2 (germline): MNHNS, SASEGT. The CDR3 consists of 11 residues. CDR3 sequence reads: CGARRQETQYF. The DNA of the CDR3 is TGCGGGGCGCGCCGCCAAGAGACCCAGTACTTC.

The chain carries TRBV5-1 and TRBJ2-7, with D perhaps TRBD1 or TRBD2 (5 bases each). This CDR3 has 16 amino acids. V was trimmed by 4 bases and J by 5 bases, leaving 22 bases between them. CDR1 is SGHRS, CDR2 YFSETQ, per germline. The CDR3 sequence: CASSPSLGVQSHEQYF. CDR3 in DNA: TGCGCCAGCAGCCCTTCCCTGGGGGTCCAGTCGCACGAGCAGTACTTC.

The V call is TRBV2, the J call TRBJ1-5, with 8 bases lining up with TRBD1. The CDR3 extends over 13 amino acids. The J segment lost 4 bases and the V segment lost 6 bases, leaving 2 bases of the junction unmatched. CDR1 and CDR2 from the germline V gene are SNHLY and FYNNEI. DNA for the CDR3: TGTGCCAGCAGGGGACAGGAAAATCAGCCCCAGCATTTT. This codes for CASRGQENQPQHF. The full variable domain, in which reference TRBV2 and TRBJ1-5 provide the parts outside the CDR3, is EPEVTQTPSHQVTQMGQEVILRCVPISNHLYFYWYRQILGQKVEFLVSFYNNEISEKSEIFDDQFSVERPDGSNFTLKIRSTKLEDSAMYFCASRGQENQPQHFGDGTRLSIL.

The chain employs TRBV19 and TRBJ2-7, with D possibly matching TRBD2 (5 bases). Germline CDR1 is LNHDA and CDR2 is SQIVND (reference sequence). The CDR3 covers 18 residues. Trimming took 4 bases from V and 4 from J, leaving 26 bases between them. The CDR3 protein is CASSNRGPGRGSAYEQYF. The CDR3 bases are TGTGCCAGTAGTAACCGCGGACCCGGCCGAGGGTCTGCTTACGAGCAGTACTTC.

The rearrangement uses TRBV30 and TRBJ1-1; D not certain. The V end was cut by 8 bases, the J end by 1 base, with 11 bases between. The CDR3 totals 12 residues. Per the germline V gene, CDR1 is GTSNPN and CDR2 is SVGIG (reference sequence). The CDR3 sequence is CAASRTNTEAFF. The CDR3 region has the DNA TGTGCCGCTAGCCGGACGAACACTGAAGCTTTCTTT.

The chain links TRBV2 to TRBJ2-2, with TRBD2 as a possible D gene (5 bases). V lost 7 bases and J 0 bases, leaving 18 bases between the germline ends. CDR3 length: 17 residues. CDR1 is SNHLY and CDR2 is FYNNEI in the germline V gene. In DNA, the CDR3 is TGTGCCAGCACTCAACCCCGAGGAGGTACGAACACCGGGGAGCTGTTTTTT. Protein product: CASTQPRGGTNTGELFF.